Listed below are T cell receptor beta chains from one sample, sequenced in a study of shared clonotypes between healthy human individuals. Sequencing was performed with immunoSEQ multiplex PCR; in TCRdb, only in-frame clones are kept and a portion is missing. Here the sample spans approximately 1.1 million clones, 75% to 80% being singletons. Sequenced sample: memory CD4+ T cells from PBMCs. Receptors were obtained from a man aged 18 to 29 in good health. Some clones in this sample may be carry-over from other donors' samples. CDR3s include the opening cysteine and the closing phenylalanine or tryptophan. D genes are given only for firm matches. A clone size is listed for some rows: how often the clone was seen (once, few, many), or a class if it is expanded.

D gene: .
clone size: few
J gene: TRBJ2-1
V gene: TRBV28
CDR3 protein: CASSLLGVEQFF
CDR3 DNA: TGTGCCAGCAGTCTATTGGGGGTTGAGCAGTTCTTC

D gene: .
clone size: .
J gene: TRBJ2-7
V gene: TRBV7-2
CDR3 protein: CASSTRRDRKEQYF
CDR3 DNA: TGTGCCAGCAGCACCCGCCGGGACCGAAAGGAGCAGTACTTC

D gene: .
clone size: .
J gene: TRBJ2-6
V gene: TRBV19
CDR3 protein: CASSSQGAGANVLTF
CDR3 DNA: TGTGCCAGTAGTTCACAGGGAGCTGGGGCCAACGTCCTGACTTTC

D gene: .
clone size: .
J gene: TRBJ2-3
V gene: TRBV29-1
CDR3 protein: CSVESQGADTQYF
CDR3 DNA: TGCAGCGTTGAAAGTCAGGGCGCAGATACGCAGTATTTT

D gene: .
clone size: .
J gene: TRBJ1-1
V gene: TRBV5-1
CDR3 protein: CASSLGQGKLDTEAFF
CDR3 DNA: TGCGCCAGCAGCTTGGGTCAGGGGAAATTGGACACTGAAGCTTTCTTT

D gene: TRBD1
clone size: .
J gene: TRBJ2-2
V gene: TRBV29-1
CDR3 protein: CSADRANTGELFF
CDR3 DNA: TGCAGCGCGGACAGGGCTAACACCGGGGAGCTGTTTTTT

D gene: TRBD2
clone size: .
J gene: TRBJ2-3
V gene: TRBV5-1
CDR3 protein: CASSAGAFTDTQYF
CDR3 DNA: TGCGCCAGTTCAGCGGGAGCGTTCACAGATACGCAGTATTTT

D gene: TRBD1
clone size: .
J gene: TRBJ1-1
V gene: TRBV2
CDR3 protein: CASRAQGAIAEAFF
CDR3 DNA: TGTGCCAGCAGGGCACAGGGGGCTATCGCTGAAGCTTTCTTT

D gene: .
clone size: .
J gene: TRBJ2-7
V gene: TRBV28
CDR3 protein: CASLATSSYEQYF
CDR3 DNA: TGTGCCAGCCTAGCCACGAGCTCCTACGAGCAGTACTTC

D gene: .
clone size: .
J gene: TRBJ2-7
V gene: TRBV5-1
CDR3 protein: CASSLAGASRLGGTEQYF
CDR3 DNA: TGCGCCAGCAGCTTGGCCGGGGCTAGCCGCCTGGGTGGTACCGAGCAGTACTTC

D gene: TRBD2
clone size: .
J gene: TRBJ2-2
V gene: TRBV2
CDR3 protein: CASSEASHGLAGELFF
CDR3 DNA: TGTGCCAGCAGTGAAGCTTCCCACGGACTAGCCGGGGAGCTGTTTTTT

D gene: .
clone size: .
J gene: TRBJ1-2
V gene: TRBV20-1
CDR3 protein: CSLWGNYGYTF
CDR3 DNA: TGCAGTTTGTGGGGAAACTATGGCTACACCTTC

D gene: .
clone size: few
J gene: TRBJ1-2
V gene: TRBV9
CDR3 protein: CASSVTPHYGDGYTF
CDR3 DNA: TGTGCCAGCAGCGTTACCCCCCATTACGGCGACGGCTACACCTTC

D gene: TRBD1
clone size: .
J gene: TRBJ2-5
V gene: TRBV5-8
CDR3 protein: CASSTTGRETQYF
CDR3 DNA: TGTGCCAGCAGCACGACAGGGCGCGAGACCCAGTACTTC

D gene: .
clone size: .
J gene: TRBJ2-7
V gene: TRBV9
CDR3 protein: CASSGTGTSSSYEQYF
CDR3 DNA: TGTGCCAGCAGCGGAACCGGGACTTCCTCCTCCTACGAGCAGTACTTC

D gene: .
clone size: .
J gene: TRBJ1-3
V gene: TRBV9
CDR3 protein: CASSPGTSSSGNTIYF
CDR3 DNA: TGTGCCAGCAGCCCAGGGACGTCCAGCTCTGGAAACACCATATATTTT

D gene: TRBD2
clone size: .
J gene: TRBJ2-7
V gene: TRBV5-1
CDR3 protein: CASSEGTSGSDEQYF
CDR3 DNA: TGCGCCAGCAGTGAGGGAACTAGCGGGAGTGATGAGCAGTACTTC

D gene: .
clone size: .
J gene: TRBJ2-1
V gene: TRBV27
CDR3 protein: CAIKGDPGFYNEQFF
CDR3 DNA: TGTGCCATCAAGGGGGACCCCGGATTTTACAATGAGCAGTTCTTC

D gene: .
clone size: .
J gene: TRBJ2-5
V gene: TRBV6-6
CDR3 protein: CASSYHWGLGETQYF
CDR3 DNA: TGTGCCAGCAGTTACCATTGGGGGCTTGGGGAGACCCAGTACTTC

D gene: .
clone size: .
J gene: TRBJ2-1
V gene: TRBV7-3
CDR3 protein: CASSPTTGNEQFF
CDR3 DNA: TGTGCCAGCAGCCCAACTACGGGAAATGAGCAGTTCTTC

D gene: TRBD1
clone size: .
J gene: TRBJ2-4
V gene: TRBV5-1
CDR3 protein: CASSYTDGTGSIQYF
CDR3 DNA: TGCGCCAGCAGCTACACAGACGGGACAGGGTCTATTCAGTACTTC

D gene: TRBD1
clone size: .
J gene: TRBJ2-7
V gene: TRBV6-6
CDR3 protein: CASSQTGVGHEQYF
CDR3 DNA: TGTGCCAGCAGTCAGACAGGGGTCGGCCACGAGCAGTACTTC

D gene: .
clone size: once
J gene: TRBJ1-1
V gene: TRBV5-6
CDR3 protein: CASSLDSEAFF
CDR3 DNA: TGTGCCAGCAGCCTCGACAGCGAAGCTTTCTTT

D gene: TRBD2
clone size: .
J gene: TRBJ2-3
V gene: TRBV25-1
CDR3 protein: CASSGTSGDTQYF
CDR3 DNA: TGTGCCAGCAGTGGTACTAGCGGCGATACGCAGTATTTT

D gene: TRBD1
clone size: .
J gene: TRBJ2-1
V gene: TRBV6-1
CDR3 protein: CASSYRGDYNEQFF
CDR3 DNA: TGTGCCAGCTCTTACAGGGGGGATTACAATGAGCAGTTCTTC

D gene: TRBD2
clone size: .
J gene: TRBJ2-3
V gene: TRBV5-6
CDR3 protein: CASSWNQRETDTQYF
CDR3 DNA: TGTGCCAGCAGCTGGAACCAGCGGGAGACAGATACGCAGTATTTT

D gene: .
clone size: few
J gene: TRBJ2-2
V gene: TRBV30
CDR3 protein: CAWSSGNTGELFF
CDR3 DNA: TGTGCCTGGAGCTCAGGGAATACCGGGGAGCTGTTTTTT